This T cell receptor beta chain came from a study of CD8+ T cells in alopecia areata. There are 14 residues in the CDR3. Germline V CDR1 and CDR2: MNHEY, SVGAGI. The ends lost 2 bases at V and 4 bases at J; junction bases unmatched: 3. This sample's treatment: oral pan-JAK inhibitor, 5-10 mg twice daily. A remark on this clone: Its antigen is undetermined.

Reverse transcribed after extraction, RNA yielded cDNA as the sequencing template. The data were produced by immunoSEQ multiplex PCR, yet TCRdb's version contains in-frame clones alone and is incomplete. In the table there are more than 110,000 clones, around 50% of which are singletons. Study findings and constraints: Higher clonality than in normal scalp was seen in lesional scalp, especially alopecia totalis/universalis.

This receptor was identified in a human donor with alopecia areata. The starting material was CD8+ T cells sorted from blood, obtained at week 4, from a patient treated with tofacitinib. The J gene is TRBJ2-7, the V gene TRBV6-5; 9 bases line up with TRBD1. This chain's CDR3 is CASSYRTGEYEQYF. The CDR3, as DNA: TGTGCCAGCAGTTACCGGACAGGGGAGTACGAGCAGTACTTC.